One sample yielded the 19 T cell receptor beta chains listed below, sequenced in a study of cytomegalovirus exposure and HLA in healthy donors. Primers for the PCR totalled 60 Vbeta and 13 Jbeta. TCRdb's copy holds only in-frame clones and misses some; the assay was immunoSEQ multiplex PCR. The sample has approximately 220,000 clones, around 79% seen once. Sequencing input: PBMCs. The source of these receptors is a girl aged 2-10 years in good health and CMV-seronegative.

The rearrangement uses TRBV2 and TRBJ1-2; tentatively, D is TRBD1 (5 bases). Germline CDR1 SNHLY, CDR2 FYNNEI. This CDR3 contains 14 residues. Trimming stripped 6 bases from V and 4 bases from J, with 15 bases between. Here the CDR3 reads CASRDGHLIYGYTF. CDR3 bases: TGTGCCAGCAGAGACGGACACCTCATCTATGGCTACACCTTC.

This clone came up a few times. The V gene is TRBV6-1, the J gene TRBJ1-1; 7 nucleotides line up with TRBD1. Germline assignment: CDR1 MNHNS and CDR2 SASEGT. V lost 8 bases to trimming and J lost 7 bases; unmatched junction nucleotides: 7. CDR3 length: 12 amino acids. This CDR3 reads CASLLQGIEAFF. The CDR3 nucleotides are TGTGCCAGCCTACTACAGGGGATTGAAGCTTTCTTT.

This rearrangement joins TRBV7-9 to TRBJ1-1, with 10 bases aligning to TRBD1. The CDR3 is 14 residues long. Germline V gene sequence: CDR1 SEHNR, CDR2 FQNEAQ (reference sequence). V dropped 5 bases and J dropped 1; count of bases not matched to a gene: 1. CDR3: CASSRQGANTEAFF. CDR3 DNA: TGTGCCAGCAGCCGACAGGGGGCGAACACTGAAGCTTTCTTT.

This clone was seen a single time. The chain uses TRBV25-1 and TRBJ2-3; D is unclear. CDR1 and CDR2 from the germline V gene are MGHDK and SYGVNS. V lost 4 bases and J lost 1, with 6 bases in between. CDR3 length equals 13 residues. CDR3 residues: CASSAVGTDTQYF. The CDR3 DNA is TGTGCCAGCAGTGCCGTCGGCACAGATACGCAGTATTTT. The complete variable domain, with remaining parts taken from reference TRBV25-1 and TRBJ2-3, reads EADIYQTPRYLVIGTGKKITLECSQTMGHDKMYWYQQDPGMELHLIHYSYGVNSTEKGDLSSESTVSRIRTEHFPLTLESARPSHTSQYLCASSAVGTDTQYFGPGTRLTVL.

The chain uses TRBV4-1 and TRBJ2-5; D possibly corresponds to TRBD1 (6 bases). CDR1 is MGHRA and CDR2 is YSYEKL in the germline V gene. CDR3 length: 15 amino acids. Trimming removed 2 bases from V and 1 base from J, with 11 bases in between. The CDR3 sequence is CASSQSGTTQETQYF. In DNA form, the CDR3 reads TGCGCCAGCAGCCAATCCGGGACAACCCAAGAGACCCAGTACTTC.

This sequence joins TRBV4-1 and TRBJ2-3; no clear D gene. CDR3 length equals 17 residues. Germline V lookup: CDR1 MGHRA, CDR2 YSYEKL. V was shortened by 1 base and J by 2 bases, with 16 bases between the two germline ends. CDR3: CASSQGSRLVPTDTQYF. The DNA of the CDR3 is TGCGCCAGCAGCCAAGGCTCCCGTCTAGTTCCCACAGATACGCAGTATTTT.

This clone was seen only a few times. The V call is TRBV27, the J call TRBJ2-5; D possibly corresponds to TRBD2 (6 bases). The J call may be in error: the DNA end matches TRBJ2-7 better. Germline-derived CDR1 and CDR2 are MNHEY and SMNVEV (reference sequence). This CDR3 comprises 15 residues. CDR3 DNA sequence: TGTGCCAGCAGTTTATCGGTAGCGGCTACCTACGAGCAGTACTTC. Protein: CASSLSVAATYEQYF.

The chain carries TRBV13 and TRBJ1-4; possible D gene TRBD1, 5 bases. The CDR3 spans 13 residues. The ends were cut back, 5 bases at V and 5 bases at J, with 9 bases in the middle. Germline V gene data show CDR1 as PRHDT and CDR2 as FYEKMQ (reference sequence). The DNA of the CDR3 is TGTGCCAGCAGCCTTGGGGGGAATGAAAAACTGTTTTTT. It specifies CASSLGGNEKLFF.

The rearrangement joins TRBV19 to TRBJ1-2; 8 nucleotides agree with TRBD1. Germline V lookup: CDR1 LNHDA, CDR2 SQIVND (reference sequence). Trimming removed 8 bases from V and 8 bases from J; junction bases left unmatched: 4. The CDR3 is 11 residues long. The DNA for the CDR3 is TGTGCCAGTCAACAGGGGGAGGGCTACACCTTC. Protein sequence: CASQQGEGYTF.

The chain is built from TRBV2 and TRBJ2-1; 7 positions match TRBD1. Germline CDR1 reads SNHLY; CDR2 reads FYNNEI. V was pared by 9 bases and J by 0 bases, with 2 bases of the junction left unmatched. This CDR3 is 13 amino acids long. The CDR3 sequence: CASDRDSYNEQFF. CDR3 nucleotide sequence: TGTGCCAGTGACAGGGACTCCTACAATGAGCAGTTCTTC.

CDR3 residues: CASSSTSSNTEAFF. The CDR3 DNA is TGTGCCAGCAGCTCTACTTCCTCGAACACTGAAGCTTTCTTT. The rearrangement links TRBV7-9 to TRBJ1-1; no reliable D call. V was pared by 4 bases and J by 1 base, with 10 bases between. This CDR3 is 14 amino acids long. Germline CDR1 is SEHNR and CDR2 is FQNEAQ (reference sequence).

The chain uses TRBV2 and TRBJ2-7; possible D gene TRBD2, 5 bases. Germline V gene data show CDR1 as SNHLY and CDR2 as FYNNEI. The CDR3 is 16 amino acids. V was cut by 5 bases and J by 4 bases, with 21 bases left in between. The DNA for the CDR3 is TGTGCCAGCAGTCTGATTTTTTACGGGAAATCGTACGAGCAGTACTTC. This encodes CASSLIFYGKSYEQYF.

The V gene is TRBV7-9, the J gene TRBJ1-6; 7 nucleotides agree with TRBD1. This CDR3 contains 17 residues. Germline V gene lookup returns CDR1 SEHNR and CDR2 FQNEAQ (reference sequence). With V trimmed by 4 bases and J by 2 bases, 8 bases remained unmatched. The CDR3, as DNA: TGTGCCAGCAGCTCTACAGGGGAGAGGGCCTATAATTCACCCCTCCACTTT. Its translation is CASSSTGERAYNSPLHF.

The count of this clone is one. The chain has TRBV9 and TRBJ2-1, with a possible D match to TRBD1 (6 bases). This CDR3 has 16 amino acids. Germline CDR1 is SGDLS and CDR2 is YYNGEE. Trimming left V 0 bases short and J 5 bases short, with 15 bases between. The CDR3 DNA follows: TGTGCCAGCAGCGTAGTTGGGGGCCTTCTCCACAATGAGCAGTTCTTC. This encodes CASSVVGGLLHNEQFF.

Written as DNA, the CDR3 is TGTTGGCGGGGCTCCTACGAGCAGTACTTC. As protein: CWRGSYEQYF. The chain joins TRBV19 to TRBJ2-7, with D perhaps matching TRBD2 (6 bases). CDR1 is LNHDA, CDR2 SQIVND, per germline (reference sequence). The CDR3 covers 10 residues.

This clone was counted between two and nine times. This chain connects TRBV7-8 to TRBJ2-5; the D gene is possibly TRBD1 (6 bases). The V end lost 3 bases, the J end lost 1 base, and 9 bases lay between the germline ends. This CDR3 has 14 amino acids. Germline V lookup: CDR1 SGHVS, CDR2 FQNEAQ. DNA for the CDR3: TGTGCCAGCAGCTTTATAGGGGGCCAAGAGACCCAGTACTTC. Its protein product is CASSFIGGQETQYF. Supplemented by reference TRBV7-8 and TRBJ2-5, the full variable domain reads GAGVSQSPRYKVAKRGQDVALRCDPISGHVSLFWYQQALGQGPEFLTYFQNEAQLDKSGLPSDRFFAERPEGSVSTLKIQRTQQEDSAVYLCASSFIGGQETQYFGPGTRLLVL.

The CDR3 protein is CASSWNGAGVSYEQYF. CDR3 sequence (DNA): TGTGCCAGCAGCTGGAACGGGGCGGGAGTATCCTACGAGCAGTACTTC. V and J are TRBV11-2 and TRBJ2-7; 7 bases map to TRBD2. The CDR3 has 16 amino acids. After removal of 4 bases from V and 1 base from J, the junction contained 10 bases not matched to a gene. In germline, CDR1 is SGHAT, CDR2 FQNNGV.

The genes are TRBV30 and TRBJ2-5, with D possibly TRBD2 on 6 matching bases. With the DNA end fitting TRBJ2-7 better, the J assignment may be wrong. This CDR3 region has 13 residues. Germline V lookup: CDR1 GTSNPN, CDR2 SVGIG (reference sequence). The CDR3 loop reads CAWETDSGYEQYF. In DNA form, the CDR3 reads TGTGCCTGGGAGACGGATAGCGGATACGAGCAGTACTTC.

The chain employs TRBV5-1 and TRBJ2-5; 9 bases map to TRBD2. The V and J ends lost 4 bases and 5 bases, in that order; junction bases with no gene match: 6. The CDR3 contains 14 residues. CDR1 is SGHRS, CDR2 YFSETQ, per germline. The CDR3 protein is CASSGGGALETQYF. The CDR3 DNA follows: TGCGCCAGCAGCGGCGGGGGGGCATTGGAGACCCAGTACTTC.